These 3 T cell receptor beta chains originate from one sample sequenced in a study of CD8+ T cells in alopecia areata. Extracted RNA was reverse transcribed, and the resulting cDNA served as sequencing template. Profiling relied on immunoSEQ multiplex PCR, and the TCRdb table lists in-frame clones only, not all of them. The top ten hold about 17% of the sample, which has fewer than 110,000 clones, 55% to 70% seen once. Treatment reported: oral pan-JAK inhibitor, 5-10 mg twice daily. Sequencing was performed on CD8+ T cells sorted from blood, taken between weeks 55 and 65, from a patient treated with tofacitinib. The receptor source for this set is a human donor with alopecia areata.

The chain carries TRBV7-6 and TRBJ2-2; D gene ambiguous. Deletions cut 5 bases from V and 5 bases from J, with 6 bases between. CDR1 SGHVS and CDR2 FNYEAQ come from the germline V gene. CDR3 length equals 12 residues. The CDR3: CASSRSTGELFF. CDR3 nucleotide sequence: TGTGCCAGCAGCCGGAGTACCGGGGAGCTGTTTTTT.

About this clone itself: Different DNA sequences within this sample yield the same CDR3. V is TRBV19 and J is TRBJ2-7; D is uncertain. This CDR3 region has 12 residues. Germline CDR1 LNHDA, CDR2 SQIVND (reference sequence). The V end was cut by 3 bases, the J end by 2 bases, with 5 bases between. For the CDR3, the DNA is TGTGCCAGTAGTATTGGAACCTACGAGCAGTACTTC. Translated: CASSIGTYEQYF.

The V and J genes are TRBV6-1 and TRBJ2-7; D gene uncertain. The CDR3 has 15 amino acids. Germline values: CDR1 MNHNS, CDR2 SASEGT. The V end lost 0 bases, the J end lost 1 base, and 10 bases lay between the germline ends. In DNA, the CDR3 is TGTGCCAGCAGTGAAGCCGTCACGGTGTCCTACGAGCAGTACTTC. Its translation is CASSEAVTVSYEQYF.